This TCR beta chain was captured in a study of neoadjuvant anti-PD-1 for oral cavity cancer. Study information: Patients without progression got a fourth dose around day 43.

The CDR3 spans 15 residues. V shed 2 bases and J 10 bases; nucleotides not matched to a gene: 6. Germline V gene lookup returns CDR1 MNHNS and CDR2 SASEGT. Six replicates per PBMC sample, mostly from about 500 ng of genomic DNA. Produced via immunoSEQ multiplex PCR; TCRdb's table is partial and in-frame only. The sample consists of under 85,000 clones, under 85% of them appearing once. The chain employs TRBV6-1 and TRBJ2-1, with 12 bases that match TRBD2. The sequenced sample was PBMCs, obtained before nivolumab (anti-PD-1) treatment. The receptor was derived from a person aged 40 to 85 with oral cavity squamous cell carcinoma. The CDR3 DNA is TGTGCCAGCAGTGAATTGAGTCTAGCGGGAGGGGAGCAGTTCTTC. This sequence encodes CASSELSLAGGEQFF.